The clone carrying this TCR beta chain came up once. This sample was included in a study of blood T cell repertoires in COVID-19. Study as a whole: The United States, Italy and Spain were the sources of the acute and convalescent COVID-19 samples. PBMCs, B-cell-depleted T cells, or T cells provided the cDNA or gDNA that made up the material.

In the source study's methods: How many nucleated cells were present was estimated from reference gene primer amplification. Repertoires were generated with immunoSEQ multiplex PCR, while TCRdb's copy carries only in-frame clones and drops some. The DNA gave D and trimming, while V, J and clone size come from that table. The sample has over 200,000 clones; roughly 88% are singletons. This CDR3 has 14 residues. Germline assignment: CDR1 SGHDT and CDR2 YYEEEE. V lost 0 bases to trimming and J lost 2 bases, with 8 bases between them. The source of this sequence is a man aged 25 to 40 who had recovered from COVID-19. The gene calls are TRBV5-6 and TRBJ1-2, with unresolved D. The sample was peripheral blood. Here the CDR3 reads CASSLELRNYGYTF. The CDR3 bases are TGTGCCAGCAGCTTGGAATTGCGAAACTATGGCTACACCTTC.